This T cell receptor (beta chain) was captured in a study of blood T cell repertoires in COVID-19. Looking at the study overall: COVID-19 samples from acute and convalescent phases originated in the United States, Italy and Spain. Sample material is recorded as cDNA or gDNA derived from T cells, B-cell-depleted T cells, or PBMCs.

Authors' analysis steps: Reference gene primer amplification yielded estimated nucleated cell counts. The assay was immunoSEQ multiplex PCR, and TCRdb's table has in-frame clones only and misses some. V and J calls and clone size are given by that table; D and trimming were obtained from the DNA. The table records about 260,000 clones, about 87% of them present only once. Seattle's cohort entered during active infection and was followed longitudinally. V gave up 5 bases and J gave up 8 bases; unmatched junction bases: 14. This CDR3 spans 16 amino acids. The germline CDR1 and CDR2 sequences are SEHNR and FQNEAQ (reference sequence).

The TCR comes from a woman between 70 and 85 years old with COVID-19, enrolled during active disease. The chain joins TRBV7-9 to TRBJ2-2, with 7 positions matching TRBD2. The specimen was peripheral blood. The CDR3 sequence is CASSPTTTSDRGELFF. The CDR3 coding sequence is TGTGCCAGCAGCCCCACGACTACTAGCGATCGTGGGGAGCTGTTTTTT. Using reference TRBV7-9 and TRBJ2-2 for the parts outside the CDR3, the full variable domain is DTGVSQNPRHKITKRGQNVTFRCDPISEHNRLYWYRQTLGQGPEFLTYFQNEAQLEKSRLLSDRFSAERPKGSFSTLEIQRTEQGDSAMYLCASSPTTTSDRGELFFGEGSRLTVL.